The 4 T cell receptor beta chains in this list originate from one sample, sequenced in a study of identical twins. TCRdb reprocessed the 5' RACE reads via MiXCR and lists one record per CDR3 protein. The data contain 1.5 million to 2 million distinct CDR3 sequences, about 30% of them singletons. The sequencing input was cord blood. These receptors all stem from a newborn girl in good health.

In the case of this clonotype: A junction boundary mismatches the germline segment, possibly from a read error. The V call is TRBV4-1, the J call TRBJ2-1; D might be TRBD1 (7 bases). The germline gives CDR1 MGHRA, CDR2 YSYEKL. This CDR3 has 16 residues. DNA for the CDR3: TGCGCCAGCAGCCTCCAGGGGGGCTCCCACTACGATGAGCAGTTCTTC. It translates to CASSLQGGSHYDEQFF.

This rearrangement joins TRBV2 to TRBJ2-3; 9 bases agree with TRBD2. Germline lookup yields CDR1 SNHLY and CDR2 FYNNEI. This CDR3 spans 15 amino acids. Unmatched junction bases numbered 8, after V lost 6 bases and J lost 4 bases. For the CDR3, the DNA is TGTGCCAGCAGGGGTAGCGGGAGCGAACCAGATACGCAGTATTTT. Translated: CASRGSGSEPDTQYF.

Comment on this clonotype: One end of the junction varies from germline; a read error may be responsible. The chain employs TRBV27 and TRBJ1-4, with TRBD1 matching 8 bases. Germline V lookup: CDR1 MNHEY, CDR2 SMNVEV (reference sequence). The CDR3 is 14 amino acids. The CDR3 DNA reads TGTGCCTGCAGCCTTAACAGGGGGAATGAAAAACTGTTTTTT. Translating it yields CACSLNRGNEKLFF.

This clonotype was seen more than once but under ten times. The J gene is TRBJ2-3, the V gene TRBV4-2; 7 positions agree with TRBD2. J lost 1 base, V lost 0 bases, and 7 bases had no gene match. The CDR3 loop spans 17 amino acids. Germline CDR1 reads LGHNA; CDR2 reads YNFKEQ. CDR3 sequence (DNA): TGTGCCAGCAGCCAAGATCTAAGCGGGGATCGCACAGATACGCAGTATTTT. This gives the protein CASSQDLSGDRTDTQYF.